The next 23 T cell receptor beta chains were all read from a single sample in a study of shared clonotypes between healthy human individuals. Sequencing used immunoSEQ multiplex PCR; TCRdb keeps in-frame clones, though not all of them. The sample lists over a million clones; roughly 80% were seen once. Specimen: memory CD4+ T cells sorted from blood. The subset: CD45RA-negative fraction. The receptors originated from a young man in good health.

The V gene is TRBV6-5, the J gene TRBJ1-1; TRBD1 aligns across 8 bases. This CDR3 is built from 15 residues. The germline gives CDR1 MNHEY, CDR2 SVGAGI. The V gene end was trimmed by 4 bases and the J gene end by 6 bases; junction bases not matched to a gene: 10. The CDR3 nucleotides read TGTGCCAGCAGTTCTTATGGACAGGGAAGCCCTGAAGCTTTCTTT. Protein: CASSSYGQGSPEAFF.

The CDR3 bases are TGTGCCAGCTCCCGGCGGGGGGTCGATGAGCAGTTCTTC. It yields the protein CASSRRGVDEQFF. The rearrangement uses TRBV11-3 and TRBJ2-1; 8 bases align to TRBD2. V was clipped by 8 bases and J by 8 bases; unmatched bases: 8. This CDR3 contains 13 residues. Germline CDR1 is SGHNT and CDR2 is YENEEA.

J is TRBJ2-4 and V is TRBV9, with a tentative D call TRBD1 (5 bases). CDR1 and CDR2 from the germline V gene are SGDLS and YYNGEE. V shed 4 bases and J shed 1 base, with 9 bases lying between them. The CDR3 totals 14 residues. CDR3 nucleotides: TGTGCCAGCAGCCCCAGGGATGCCAAAAACATTCAGTACTTC. Protein product: CASSPRDAKNIQYF.

This clone was recorded a few times. For the CDR3, the DNA is TGTGCCAGCAGCGGAAGGGGAGGGACAGGGGCCTACGAGCAGTACTTC. This codes for CASSGRGGTGAYEQYF. The chain is built from TRBV5-6 and TRBJ2-7, with 10 bases that match TRBD1. J gave up 2 bases and V 4 bases, and 9 bases lay outside the gene matches. Germline V gene data show CDR1 as SGHDT and CDR2 as YYEEEE. This CDR3 contains 16 residues.

The table lists this clone with a few counts. The chain employs TRBV6-1 and TRBJ1-4; 7 nucleotides line up with TRBD1. The trim removed 6 bases at V and 7 bases at J, leaving 8 bases unmatched. The CDR3 loop spans 14 amino acids. Germline CDR1 and CDR2: MNHNS and SASEGT. For the CDR3, the DNA is TGTGCCAGCAGAGACAGGGCGAGGATTGAAAAACTGTTTTTT. Protein: CASRDRARIEKLFF.

The CDR3 DNA reads TGTGCCACCACCCCCGGGAGGTCCACAGATACGCAGTATTTT. Protein sequence: CATTPGRSTDTQYF. The chain links TRBV6-5 to TRBJ2-3; 7 nucleotides agree with TRBD2. CDR1 is MNHEY and CDR2 is SVGAGI in the germline V gene. The V and J ends lost 10 bases and 2 bases, in that order; junction bases with no gene match: 9. This CDR3 contains 14 residues.

V usage is TRBV10-3 and J usage is TRBJ2-7, with D perhaps matching TRBD1 (6 bases). The V gene lost 6 bases and the J gene lost 5 bases, with 11 bases spanning the gap. The CDR3 runs 12 residues. CDR1 ENHRY and CDR2 SYGVKD come from the germline V gene. The CDR3 loop reads CAISPAGDEQYF. DNA of the CDR3: TGTGCCATCAGCCCAGCAGGGGACGAGCAGTACTTC.

The rearrangement uses TRBV10-2 and TRBJ2-3; 10 nucleotides align to TRBD1. Germline V gene data show CDR1 as WSHSY and CDR2 as SAAADI. There are 13 residues in the CDR3. V dropped 5 bases and J dropped 7; count of bases not matched to a gene: 3. The CDR3 loop reads CASSRTGGNTQYF. The CDR3 nucleotides read TGCGCCAGCAGTCGGACAGGGGGGAATACGCAGTATTTT.

This clone has more than one count but fewer than ten. This sequence joins TRBV28 and TRBJ2-3, with 12 nucleotides matching TRBD1. CDR3 size: 17 residues. CDR1 and CDR2 from the germline V gene are MDHEN and SYDVKM. J was trimmed by 3 bases and V by 5 bases; bases with no gene match: 9. CDR3 in DNA: TGTGCCAGCAGTCCTGGGACAGGGGGCTCTTGGACAGATACGCAGTATTTT. Amino acid sequence: CASSPGTGGSWTDTQYF.

The chain recombines TRBV18 with TRBJ1-1; no definite D call. This CDR3 region has 14 residues. V shed 0 bases and J shed 5 bases, with 10 bases lying between them. Germline V gene sequence: CDR1 KGHSH, CDR2 LQKENI. The CDR3 bases are TGTGCCAGCTCACCACCGGCAAGGAAAACTGAAGCTTTCTTT. It yields the protein CASSPPARKTEAFF.

The rearrangement uses TRBV18 and TRBJ1-2, with D perhaps TRBD1 (6 bases). CDR3 size: 15 residues. CDR1 is KGHSH, CDR2 LQKENI, per germline. V lost 2 bases, J lost 8 bases, and 18 bases lay in between. In nucleotides, the CDR3 is TGTGCCAGCTCACCAGACCAGGGGATTCTTGGGGGCTACACCTTC. Translating it yields CASSPDQGILGGYTF. Looking up the rest from reference TRBV18 and TRBJ1-2 gives the full variable domain: NAGVMQNPRHLVRRRGQEARLRCSPMKGHSHVYWYRQLPEEGLKFMVYLQKENIIDESGMPKERFSAEFPKEGPSILRIQQVVRGDSAAYFCASSPDQGILGGYTFGSGTRLTVV.

CDR3 DNA sequence: TGTGCCTGGAGTGTACCTCTGAACTACGAGCAGTACTTC. Its protein product is CAWSVPLNYEQYF. This rearrangement joins TRBV30 to TRBJ2-7; D is ambiguous. The germline gives CDR1 GTSNPN, CDR2 SVGIG (reference sequence). V was trimmed by 0 bases and J by 3 bases, leaving 9 bases between them. The CDR3 is made up of 13 amino acids.

V usage is TRBV30 and J usage is TRBJ1-3, with a tentative D call TRBD1 (5 bases). Trimming left V 3 bases short and J 0 bases short, with 18 bases between. The CDR3 contains 17 residues. Germline assignment: CDR1 GTSNPN and CDR2 SVGIG (reference sequence). DNA of the CDR3: TGTGCCTGGAGGACCTGGGGGGAGAAGGACTCTGGAAACACCATATATTTT. Its protein product is CAWRTWGEKDSGNTIYF.

This clone was counted a few times. The chain is built from TRBV7-2 and TRBJ2-3; possible D gene TRBD1, 6 bases. This CDR3 has 14 amino acids. In germline, CDR1 is SGHTA, CDR2 FQGNSA. The V end lost 4 bases, the J end lost 6 bases, and 14 bases lay between the germline ends. CDR3 loop: CASSSDRQRDTQYF. CDR3 in DNA: TGTGCCAGCAGCTCCGACAGGCAACGCGATACGCAGTATTTT. The full variable domain, rest sourced from reference TRBV7-2 and TRBJ2-3, is GAGVSQSPSNKVTEKGKDVELRCDPISGHTALYWYRQSLGQGLEFLIYFQGNSAPDKSGLPSDRFSAERTGGSVSTLTIQRTQQEDSAVYLCASSSDRQRDTQYFGPGTRLTVL.

This clone turned up a few times. The rearrangement joins TRBV20-1 to TRBJ2-1; TRBD1 might be the D (5 bases). Germline values: CDR1 DFQATT, CDR2 SNEGSKA (reference sequence). Trimming took off 3 bases at V and 8 bases at J, with 8 bases between the two ends. CDR3 length: 11 amino acids. The CDR3 nucleotides read TGCAGTGCTAGTCAGGGCTATGAGCAGTTCTTC. Its protein is CSASQGYEQFF.

The CDR3 DNA reads as TGTGCCAGCAGCATCGGGACTCACGATCAGCCCCAGCATTTT. It is translated as CASSIGTHDQPQHF. The V and J genes are TRBV5-6 and TRBJ1-5; a weak D match, TRBD1 (5 bases). Per the germline V gene, CDR1 is SGHDT and CDR2 is YYEEEE. V was shortened by 4 bases and J by 5 bases, with 13 bases between the two germline ends. The CDR3 consists of 14 residues.

The chain joins TRBV9 to TRBJ2-3; 10 positions agree with TRBD2. The J segment lost 5 bases and the V segment lost 0 bases, leaving 12 bases of the junction unmatched. CDR3 length: 18 amino acids. Germline V lookup: CDR1 SGDLS, CDR2 YYNGEE. CDR3 bases: TGTGCCAGCAGCGTAGAAAGGAGCGGGGGGGCCTCCGGAGATACGCAGTATTTT. Its translation: CASSVERSGGASGDTQYF.

The J gene is TRBJ2-1, the V gene TRBV7-2, with a weak D call TRBD2 (5 bases). Per germline, CDR1 SGHTA and CDR2 FQGNSA. The CDR3 consists of 13 residues. The germline V and J ends were trimmed by 3 bases and 7 bases, with 10 bases remaining between them. This CDR3 is CASSFPTRNEQFF. The CDR3, as DNA: TGTGCCAGCAGCTTTCCTACTAGAAATGAGCAGTTCTTC.

This chain joins TRBV30 and TRBJ2-2; the match to TRBD2 covers 10 bases. V lost 3 bases to trimming and J lost 4 bases; unmatched junction nucleotides: 8. The CDR3 runs 16 residues. Germline-derived CDR1 and CDR2 are GTSNPN and SVGIG (reference sequence). In DNA, the CDR3 is TGTGCCTGGAGCGGGCTAGCGGGAGTAAGCACCGGGGAGCTGTTTTTT. It encodes CAWSGLAGVSTGELFF.

The chain carries TRBV11-2 and TRBJ1-4; D unclear. The V gene's germline CDR1 is SGHAT and CDR2 FQNNGV. The CDR3 sequence is 14 residues long. Deletions cut 1 base from V and 8 bases from J, with 11 bases between. The CDR3 sequence is CASSLGLSGEKLFF. The CDR3 DNA reads as TGTGCCAGCAGCTTAGGCCTATCTGGGGAAAAACTGTTTTTT.

In the case of this clone: Without the conserved terminal phenylalanine or tryptophan, this CDR3 likely stems from a read error. No DNA is shown, since the ends of the CDR3 on it are uncertain; the CDR3 is the one TCRdb lists. The chain couples TRBV2 to TRBJ1-4; whether TRBD1, the table's D call, matches the DNA was not checked. CDR1 and CDR2 (germline): SNHLY, FYNNEI. The CDR3 comprises 13 residues, both ends counted. CDR3 amino acids: CASSAEYGQAMTL.

On this clone itself: A clone one base away is much larger, so this may be a read error. V is TRBV7-2 and J is TRBJ2-3; TRBD2 is a possible D gene (6 bases). Trimming took off 5 bases at V and 0 bases at J, with 9 bases between the two ends. Germline V gives CDR1 SGHTA, CDR2 FQGNSA. This CDR3 is 14 amino acids long. CDR3 in amino acids: CASSVGTSTDTQYF. The DNA of the CDR3 is TGTGCCAGCAGCGTCGGGACTAGCACAGATACGCAGTATTTT.

As regards this clone: Sequence at one end of the junction differs from germline and may be a read error. The chain joins TRBV7-7 to TRBJ2-1, with TRBD2 identical over 9 bases. CDR1 is SSHAT, CDR2 FNYEAQ, per germline (reference sequence). CDR3 length: 14 amino acids. CDR3 coding DNA: TGTGCTAGCAGCCCGGGACTAGCTATTGGGGAGCAGTTCTTC. As protein: CASSPGLAIGEQFF.